The entry below gives a single T cell receptor beta chain sequence along with its context. Antigen: not known. Germline V CDR1 and CDR2: LNHDA, SQIVND (reference sequence). V lost 5 bases, J lost 1 base, and 8 bases lay in between. This CDR3 is 13 amino acids long. Sequencing used immunoSEQ multiplex PCR; TCRdb keeps in-frame clones, though not all of them. The sample carries more than 120,000 clones, around 91% recorded once. These data belong to a study of T cell responses to AZD1222 COVID-19 vaccine. Broader study findings: The donors showed a predominance of white British ancestry and of females, with possible underestimation of clonal diversity.

The rearrangement joins TRBV19 to TRBJ1-1, with D hard to call. The source of this sequence is an adult who received the AZD1222 COVID-19 vaccine. The sequencing used peripheral blood, collected 28 days after the second AZD1222 dose. CDR3 residues: CASSPRSNTEAFF. CDR3 coding DNA: TGTGCCAGTAGTCCCCGCTCGAACACTGAAGCTTTCTTT. Combining the CDR3 with reference TRBV19 and TRBJ1-1 gives the whole variable domain DGGITQSPKYLFRKEGQNVTLSCEQNLNHDAMYWYRQDPGQGLRLIYYSQIVNDFQKGDIAEGYSVSREKKESFPLTVTSAQKNPTAFYLCASSPRSNTEAFFGQGTRLTVV.